This T cell receptor (beta chain) originates from a study of blood T cell repertoires in COVID-19. Background on the study: The analysed material was cDNA or gDNA that came from T cells, B-cell-depleted T cells, or PBMCs.

This clone has just one count. Clones were sequenced by immunoSEQ multiplex PCR, and TCRdb holds only the in-frame ones, with some missing. The data show 250,000 to 350,000 clones, around 89% seen once. Trimming removed 6 bases at V and 2 bases at J, with 18 bases between. Germline values: CDR1 LGHDT, CDR2 YNNKEL (reference sequence). The CDR3 has 16 residues. The sequence was obtained from a man aged 25-45 years with acute or convalescent COVID-19. This chain joins TRBV3-1 (or the pseudogene TRBV3-2) and TRBJ2-3; D perhaps matches TRBD1 (5 bases). Sample: peripheral blood. CDR3 DNA: TGTGCCAGCAGTTCTTCCCTGGGGCTACCCACAGATACGCAGTATTTT. It encodes CASSSSLGLPTDTQYF.